The present T cell receptor (beta chain) was sequenced within a study of blood T cell repertoires in COVID-19. Study-wide background: COVID-19 samples from acute and convalescent phases originated in the United States, Italy and Spain. Sample material is recorded as cDNA or gDNA derived from T cells, B-cell-depleted T cells, or PBMCs.

In the source study's methods: Estimation of nucleated cell counts relied on the amplification of reference gene primers. Using immunoSEQ multiplex PCR, the repertoire was profiled, and TCRdb retains in-frame clones only, with some absent. V and J calls and clone size are copied from that table; D and trimming were computed from the DNA. The sample consists of some 250,000 clones, roughly 84% of them appearing once. This clone has only a few counts. The sequence derives from a woman between 18 and 29 years old with acute or convalescent COVID-19. Sequences were obtained from peripheral blood.

The CDR3 DNA reads TGTGCCAGCAGCCAAGGGTCTTTAGCAACTAATGAAAAACTGTTTTTT. Its protein product is CASSQGSLATNEKLFF. The rearrangement joins TRBV4-2 to TRBJ1-4; no clear D gene. Germline CDR1 reads LGHNA; CDR2 reads YNFKEQ. Trimming shortened V by 1 base and J by 0 bases, and 9 bases separated the two germline ends. This CDR3 spans 16 amino acids.